Listed below are T cell receptor beta chains from one sample, sequenced in a study of blood T cell repertoires in COVID-19. Only in-frame clones appear in the TCRdb table, and some are missing; sequencing was by immunoSEQ multiplex PCR. The table includes hundreds of thousands of clones, more than 75% detected once. The specimen was peripheral blood. The source of these receptors is a woman younger than 45 who had recovered from COVID-19. Both conserved end residues are part of each CDR3. The D gene is left open where the match is weak. Not all rows give a size; the values are once, few, many and, for expanded clones, a class.

J gene	D gene	V gene	clone size	CDR3 protein	CDR3 DNA
TRBJ2-3	TRBD1	TRBV6-5	many	CASSYTGGITDTQYF	TGTGCCAGCAGTTACACAGGGGGGATCACAGATACGCAGTATTTT
TRBJ2-7	.	TRBV12-3/TRBV12-4	.	CASSNLDSLWDF	TGTGCCAGCAGTAACCTGGACAGCCTTTGGGACTTC
TRBJ2-1	TRBD1	TRBV5-8	.	CASSTNPGQGDNEQFF	TGTGCCAGCAGCACCAATCCGGGACAGGGAGACAATGAGCAGTTCTTC
TRBJ2-2	.	TRBV6-5	.	CASRTGLTGELFF	TGTGCCAGCAGAACAGGCCTCACCGGGGAGCTGTTTTTT
TRBJ2-7	.	TRBV7-9	few	CASSTIGGDYEQYF	TGTGCCAGCAGCACGATTGGCGGGGACTACGAGCAGTACTTC
TRBJ2-7	.	TRBV4-2	.	CASSRRLHEQYF	TGTGCCAGCAGCCGGAGGCTTCACGAGCAGTACTTC
TRBJ1-3	TRBD1	TRBV9	.	CASRDGQGGDTIYF	TGTGCCAGCAGAGACGGACAGGGTGGAGACACCATATATTTT
TRBJ1-2	TRBD1	TRBV5-1	.	CASSGEQGANYGYTF	TGCGCCAGCAGCGGAGAACAGGGGGCGAACTATGGCTACACCTTC
TRBJ1-5	.	TRBV2	.	CASRPGEGNQPQHF	TGTGCCAGCAGGCCGGGGGAGGGCAATCAGCCCCAGCATTTT
TRBJ2-7	.	TRBV7-7	once	CASSIDSSSYEQYF	TGTGCTAGCAGTATCGACAGTTCCTCCTACGAGCAGTACTTC
TRBJ1-1	.	TRBV30	.	CAWSERNTEAFF	TGTGCCTGGAGTGAGAGGAACACTGAAGCTTTCTTT
TRBJ1-5	.	TRBV16	.	CASSKQGSQPQHF	TGTGCCAGCAGCAAACAGGGATCTCAGCCCCAGCATTTT
TRBJ2-7	TRBD2	TRBV20-1	.	CSASEREGSYEQYF	TGCAGTGCTAGTGAGCGGGAGGGATCCTACGAGCAGTACTTC
TRBJ1-5	TRBD1	TRBV7-2	.	CASSIGQGRNQPQHF	TGTGCCAGCAGCATAGGACAGGGGAGAAATCAGCCCCAGCATTTT
TRBJ2-7	.	TRBV7-8	.	CASSLTGNEQYF	TGTGCCAGCAGCCTAACGGGTAACGAGCAGTACTTC
TRBJ1-3	.	TRBV5-1	.	CASSPLGVSGNTIYF	TGCGCCAGCAGCCCCCTCGGAGTCTCTGGAAACACCATATATTTT
TRBJ2-7	TRBD2	TRBV4-1	few	CASSQATSSEQYF	TGCGCCAGCAGCCAGGCGACTAGCTCCGAGCAGTACTTC